These 27 T cell receptor beta chains were all obtained from the same sample, sequenced in a study of a mutant IDH1 vaccine in newly diagnosed glioma. Specified time point: week 35, safety follow-up. The study gave 300 ug of mutant IDH1 20-mer peptide per vaccine dose, with topical imiquimod. No antigen is known for these receptors. Produced via immunoSEQ multiplex PCR; TCRdb's table is partial and in-frame only. This sample carries some 60,000 clones, 70% to 90% of them seen once, and the ten largest clones take around 1.6%. The sample here was PBMCs, taken from a glioma patient whose treatment included an IDH1 peptide vaccine. These receptors originate from a man between 40 and 49 years old with glioma.

This chain joins TRBV25-1 and TRBJ1-2; D perhaps matches TRBD1 (6 bases). The CDR3 runs 18 residues. The germline V gene encodes CDR1 MGHDK and CDR2 SYGVNS. V was clipped by 3 bases and J by 6 bases, with 26 bases between them. Here the CDR3 DNA reads TGTGCCAGCAGTGATGTAGTGGGGGGCTCCTCCCCTAGGGATGGCTACACCTTC. Protein product: CASSDVVGGSSPRDGYTF.

The chain employs TRBV29-1 and TRBJ1-1; 8 bases align to TRBD1. The CDR3 covers 12 residues. With 5 bases clipped from V and 14 bases from J, the junction kept 13 bases outside the gene matches. CDR1 is SQVTM and CDR2 is ANQGSEA in the germline V gene. The CDR3 protein is CSVFFSTGEYFF. The DNA of the CDR3 is TGCAGCGTTTTCTTTTCGACAGGGGAGTACTTCTTT. Supplemented by reference TRBV29-1 and TRBJ1-1, the full variable domain reads SAVISQKPSRDICQRGTSLTIQCQVDSQVTMMFWYRQQPGQSLTLIATANQGSEATYESGFVIDKFPISRPNLTFSTLTVSNMSPEDSSIYLCSVFFSTGEYFFGQGTRLTVV.

V usage is TRBV19 and J usage is TRBJ1-5, with D hard to call. The CDR3 consists of 15 residues. Trimming cost V 7 bases and J 0 bases, with 13 bases left between them. Germline assignment: CDR1 LNHDA and CDR2 SQIVND (reference sequence). CDR3 DNA: TGTGCCAGTACCCGAGTAGCTTATAGCAATCAGCCCCAGCATTTT. It is translated as CASTRVAYSNQPQHF.

The chain couples TRBV4-3 to TRBJ1-1; no firm D call. The germline V gene encodes CDR1 LGHNA and CDR2 YSLEER. V was clipped by 1 base and J by 1 base, with 7 bases between them. The CDR3 is 14 amino acids. The CDR3 DNA is TGCGCCAGCAGCCAAGTGGGCAGGAACACTGAAGCTTTCTTT. It codes for CASSQVGRNTEAFF.

The V gene is TRBV19, the J gene TRBJ1-1; unclear D gene. This CDR3 has 17 residues. Germline V gene lookup returns CDR1 LNHDA and CDR2 SQIVND (reference sequence). V lost 2 bases and J 1 base, leaving 17 bases between the germline ends. CDR3 in amino acids: CASSIPLYRFGNTEAFF. The CDR3 DNA sequence: TGTGCCAGTAGTATACCCCTGTACCGGTTCGGGAACACTGAAGCTTTCTTT. The full variable domain, its missing parts supplied by reference TRBV19 and TRBJ1-1, is DGGITQSPKYLFRKEGQNVTLSCEQNLNHDAMYWYRQDPGQGLRLIYYSQIVNDFQKGDIAEGYSVSREKKESFPLTVTSAQKNPTAFYLCASSIPLYRFGNTEAFFGQGTRLTVV.

The CDR3 spells CASSPGQLNTEAFF. In DNA form, the CDR3 reads TGTGCCAGCTCACCCGGACAACTGAACACTGAAGCTTTCTTT. The J gene is TRBJ1-1, the V gene TRBV18; perhaps TRBD1 as D (5 bases). Germline V lookup: CDR1 KGHSH, CDR2 LQKENI. Deletions cut 3 bases from V and 0 bases from J, with 8 bases between. This CDR3 spans 14 amino acids.

V gene TRBV7-2 combines with J gene TRBJ2-7, with D uncertain. V was trimmed by 4 bases and J by 4 bases, leaving 8 bases between them. The CDR3 is made up of 12 amino acids. CDR1 is SGHTA and CDR2 is FQGNSA in the germline V gene. The CDR3 here is CASSSIRYEQYF. DNA of the CDR3: TGTGCCAGCAGCTCTATTAGGTACGAGCAGTACTTC.

The rearrangement joins TRBV7-9 to TRBJ2-7, with D tentatively TRBD1 or TRBD2 (5 bases each). The CDR3 runs to 15 residues. The V and J ends lost 5 bases and 3 bases respectively, with 17 bases between them. Germline CDR1 is SEHNR and CDR2 is FQNEAQ (reference sequence). The DNA for the CDR3 is TGTGCCAGCAGCCTACTGGGGGAAGTACTCTACGAGCAGTACTTC. Translating it yields CASSLLGEVLYEQYF.

V is TRBV1 and J is TRBJ2-3; the table assigns TRBD1, which was not confirmed against the DNA. TRBV1 is labeled a pseudogene. This CDR3 spans 11 amino acids. In DNA form, the CDR3 reads TGCACCAGCAGCCAGGCCGATACGCAGTATTTT. It yields the protein CTSSQADTQYF.

The chain recombines TRBV5-1 with TRBJ2-5, with D perhaps TRBD2 (5 bases). The CDR3 spans 15 residues. Trimming took off 0 bases at V and 3 bases at J, with 12 bases between the two ends. The germline V gene encodes CDR1 SGHRS and CDR2 YFSETQ. The CDR3 nucleotides read TGCGCCAGCAGCTTGGATATCACTAGTAAAGAGACCCAGTACTTC. As protein: CASSLDITSKETQYF.

The chain is built from TRBV6-1 and TRBJ1-2, with D possibly matching TRBD1 (5 bases). Trimming took off 3 bases at V and 4 bases at J, with 15 bases between the two ends. CDR1 is MNHNS, CDR2 SASEGT, per germline. The CDR3 extends over 15 amino acids. The CDR3 nucleotides read TGTGCCAGCAGTGACCTGACCCGGAGGGGCTATGGCTACACCTTC. Amino acids: CASSDLTRRGYGYTF.

V gene TRBV29-1 combines with J gene TRBJ1-1; 12 bases map to TRBD1. With 8 bases clipped from V and 4 bases from J, the junction kept 14 bases outside the gene matches. CDR3 length equals 16 residues. Germline CDR1 reads SQVTM; CDR2 reads ANQGSEA. CDR3 bases: TGCAGCACCGGGGACAGGGGGCTCTCCAGGAGCACTGAAGCTTTCTTT. It specifies CSTGDRGLSRSTEAFF.

The V call is TRBV18, the J call TRBJ1-2; D remains unclear. The CDR3 sequence is 14 residues long. V lost 3 bases and J 4 bases, leaving 12 bases between the germline ends. CDR1 is KGHSH and CDR2 is LQKENI in the germline V gene. The CDR3 DNA is TGTGCCAGCTCACCGGAATCACGTGGCTATGGCTACACCTTC. The encoded protein is CASSPESRGYGYTF.

The rearrangement joins TRBV7-8 to TRBJ2-7; TRBD1 matches at 8 bases. Trimming removed 3 bases from V and 3 bases from J; junction bases left unmatched: 4. The CDR3 sequence is 14 residues long. CDR1 and CDR2 (germline): SGHVS, FQNEAQ. As DNA, the CDR3 is TGTGCCAGCAGCTTTCAGGGGGCGCGCTACGAGCAGTACTTC. Translation: CASSFQGARYEQYF. Full variable domain (remainder filled in from reference TRBV7-8 and TRBJ2-7): GAGVSQSPRYKVAKRGQDVALRCDPISGHVSLFWYQQALGQGPEFLTYFQNEAQLDKSGLPSDRFFAERPEGSVSTLKIQRTQQEDSAVYLCASSFQGARYEQYFGPGTRLTVT.

The chain employs TRBV4-1 and TRBJ1-2; D gene uncertain. The length of the CDR3 is 15 residues. Trimming pared 1 base from V and 0 bases from J, leaving 9 bases between. Germline V CDR1 and CDR2: MGHRA, YSYEKL. This CDR3 is CASSQVTEPNYGYTF. CDR3 nucleotides: TGCGCCAGCAGCCAAGTAACAGAGCCTAACTATGGCTACACCTTC.

This clone has a handful of counts. The gene calls are TRBV29-1 and TRBJ1-1; TRBD1 matches 10 bases. The CDR3 runs 13 residues. From germline, CDR1 is SQVTM and CDR2 ANQGSEA. V dropped 8 bases and J dropped 1; count of bases not matched to a gene: 4. This CDR3 is CSTRTGGNTEAFF. As DNA, the CDR3 is TGCAGCACAAGGACAGGGGGGAACACTGAAGCTTTCTTT.

This chain connects TRBV2 to TRBJ2-7, with TRBD1 matching 7 bases. V lost 7 bases to trimming and J lost 6 bases; unmatched junction nucleotides: 3. There are 11 residues in the CDR3. From germline, CDR1 is SNHLY and CDR2 FYNNEI. CDR3 sequence: CASNNRGEQYF. CDR3 DNA sequence: TGTGCCAGCAACAACAGGGGCGAGCAGTACTTC.

V gene TRBV21-1 combines with J gene TRBJ2-1. TRBV21-1 is an annotated pseudogene. There are 15 residues in the CDR3. CDR3 bases: TGTGCCAGCAGCAAAGCAGGGGCCGGGGGCGATGAGCAGTTCTTC. It encodes CASSKAGAGGDEQFF.

The chain uses TRBV7-8 and TRBJ1-2, with TRBD1 identical over 10 bases. CDR3 length: 18 amino acids. The germline V gene has CDR1 SGHVS and CDR2 FQNEAQ. Trimming cost V 3 bases and J 8 bases; bases outside gene matches: 18. The CDR3 bases are TGTGCCAGCAGCTTCAACCGACCAACCGGGACAGGGGCAAGGGGCTACACCTTC. Its protein is CASSFNRPTGTGARGYTF.

The chain has TRBV29-1 and TRBJ1-1, with D unclear. This CDR3 has 15 residues. Trimming took off 1 base at V and 4 bases at J, with 16 bases between the two ends. In germline, CDR1 is SQVTM, CDR2 ANQGSEA. CDR3 DNA: TGCAGCGTTGAAGTTTGGAGCGACCTGGGCACTGAAGCTTTCTTT. Its protein product is CSVEVWSDLGTEAFF.

The chain employs TRBV10-3 and TRBJ2-7, with 9 bases aligning to TRBD2. The CDR3 is 16 residues long. Germline V gene lookup returns CDR1 ENHRY and CDR2 SYGVKD. The J segment lost 2 bases and the V segment lost 4 bases, leaving 9 bases of the junction unmatched. This CDR3 is CAISGGGGERTYEQYF. The CDR3 DNA reads TGTGCCATCAGTGGGGGCGGGGGGGAGAGAACCTACGAGCAGTACTTC.

The chain has TRBV7-9 and TRBJ2-3; a weak D match, TRBD1 (5 bases). The V end was cut by 5 bases, the J end by 2 bases, with 11 bases between. The CDR3 is 14 amino acids. The germline V gene has CDR1 SEHNR and CDR2 FQNEAQ (reference sequence). In DNA, the CDR3 is TGTGCCAGCAGCGTACAGGTTAACACAGATACGCAGTATTTT. Translation gives CASSVQVNTDTQYF.

CDR3 loop: CASSSRTETSGANVLTF. Written as DNA, the CDR3 is TGTGCCAGTAGTTCAAGGACAGAAACTTCTGGGGCCAACGTCCTGACTTTC. The chain employs TRBV19 and TRBJ2-6, with D perhaps matching TRBD1 (6 bases). The V end lost 5 bases, the J end lost 1 base, and 15 bases lay between the germline ends. Per the germline V gene, CDR1 is LNHDA and CDR2 is SQIVND (reference sequence). This CDR3 is 17 amino acids long.

This chain connects TRBV6-6 to TRBJ1-5; tentatively, D is TRBD1 (6 bases). Trimming took off 2 bases at V and 4 bases at J, with 12 bases between the two ends. Germline CDR1 and CDR2: MNHNY and SVGAGI (reference sequence). The CDR3 extends over 15 amino acids. The CDR3 region is CASSYVGTRNQPQHF. For the CDR3, the DNA is TGTGCCAGCAGTTACGTAGGGACACGGAATCAGCCCCAGCATTTT.

Notes on this clone: The junction departs from germline at one end; a sequencing error may be responsible. The chain uses TRBV6-5 and TRBJ2-5; the D gene is possibly TRBD1 (6 bases). Germline V gene sequence: CDR1 MNHEY, CDR2 SVGAGI. This CDR3 comprises 15 residues. In DNA, the CDR3 is TGCGCAGCGAAAAGGGGGTCAGGCGATCAAGAGACCCAGTACTTC. This sequence encodes CAAKRGSGDQETQYF.

The genes are TRBV29-1 and TRBJ1-2; 8 nucleotides match TRBD1. The CDR3 covers 11 residues. The germline V gene has CDR1 SQVTM and CDR2 ANQGSEA. V lost 7 bases to trimming and J lost 8 bases; unmatched junction nucleotides: 6. CDR3 in amino acids: CSAVTGGGYTF. The CDR3 nucleotides are TGCAGCGCCGTAACAGGGGGAGGCTACACCTTC.

The CDR3 sequence is CASSFTSVGEQFF. DNA for the CDR3: TGTGCCAGTAGTTTTACTAGCGTCGGTGAGCAGTTCTTC. The rearrangement joins TRBV19 to TRBJ2-1, with 7 bases matching TRBD2. The CDR3 has 13 residues. V lost 5 bases to trimming and J lost 9 bases; unmatched junction nucleotides: 7. Germline CDR1 is LNHDA and CDR2 is SQIVND (reference sequence).